This TCR beta chain was observed in a study of T cell responses to AZD1222 COVID-19 vaccine. General study points: Among vaccine-associated CD4 TCRs, coverage spanned spike, with dominance at 160-218 and 743-854.

Remarks on this clone: Its specificity is unknown.

With 3 bases clipped from V and 6 bases from J, the junction kept 13 bases outside the gene matches. The CDR3 runs to 17 residues. Germline assignment: CDR1 MGHRA and CDR2 YSYEKL. The protocol was immunoSEQ multiplex PCR, while the TCRdb copy is restricted to in-frame clones and leaves out a portion. The table shows about 77,000 clones, with roughly 90% occurring only once. The receptor was isolated from an adult who received the AZD1222 COVID-19 vaccine. This chain connects TRBV4-1 to TRBJ2-2; 7 positions match TRBD2. The source was peripheral blood, collected 28 days after the second AZD1222 dose. The CDR3 here is CASSQGFGLVAAGELFF. Written as DNA, the CDR3 is TGCGCCAGCAGCCAGGGGTTTGGACTAGTCGCGGCCGGGGAGCTGTTTTTT.